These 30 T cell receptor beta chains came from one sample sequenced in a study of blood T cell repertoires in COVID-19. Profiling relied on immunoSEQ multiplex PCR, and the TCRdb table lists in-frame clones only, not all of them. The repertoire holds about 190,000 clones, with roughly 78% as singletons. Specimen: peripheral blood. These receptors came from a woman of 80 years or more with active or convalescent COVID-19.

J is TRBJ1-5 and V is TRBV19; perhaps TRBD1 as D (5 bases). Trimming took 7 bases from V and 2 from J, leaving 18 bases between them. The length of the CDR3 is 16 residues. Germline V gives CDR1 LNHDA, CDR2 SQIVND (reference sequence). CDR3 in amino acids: CASNSNRHGGNQPQHF. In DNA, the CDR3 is TGTGCCAGTAATAGTAACAGGCATGGAGGCAATCAGCCCCAGCATTTT.

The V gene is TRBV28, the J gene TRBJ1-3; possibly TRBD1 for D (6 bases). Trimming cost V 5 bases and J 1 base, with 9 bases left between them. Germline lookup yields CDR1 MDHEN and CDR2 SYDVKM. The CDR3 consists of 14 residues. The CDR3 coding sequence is TGTGCCAGCAGTGGACAGTTTTCTGGAAACACCATATATTTT. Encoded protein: CASSGQFSGNTIYF.

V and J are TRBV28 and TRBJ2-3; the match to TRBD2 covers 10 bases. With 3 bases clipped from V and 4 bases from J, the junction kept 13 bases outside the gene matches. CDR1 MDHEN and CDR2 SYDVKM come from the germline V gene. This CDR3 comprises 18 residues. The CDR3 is CASSFSGRSGGAADTQYF. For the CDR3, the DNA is TGTGCCAGCAGTTTTTCGGGAAGGAGCGGGGGGGCCGCAGATACGCAGTATTTT. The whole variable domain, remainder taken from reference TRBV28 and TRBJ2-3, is DVKVTQSSRYLVKRTGEKVFLECVQDMDHENMFWYRQDPGLGLRLIYFSYDVKMKEKGDIPEGYSVSREKKERFSLILESASTNQTSMYLCASSFSGRSGGAADTQYFGPGTRLTVL.

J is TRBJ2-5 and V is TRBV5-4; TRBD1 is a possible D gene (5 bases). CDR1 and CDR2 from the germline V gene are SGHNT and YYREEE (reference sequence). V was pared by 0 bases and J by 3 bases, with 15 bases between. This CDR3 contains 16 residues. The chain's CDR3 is CASSLAATGGEETQYF. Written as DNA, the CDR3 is TGTGCCAGCAGCTTGGCGGCTACAGGCGGTGAAGAGACCCAGTACTTC.

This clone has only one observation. The CDR3 bases are TGTGCCTGGTTCCGGGACAGGGTGGGTGAAGCTTTCTTT. This codes for CAWFRDRVGEAFF. V gene TRBV30 combines with J gene TRBJ1-1; 9 nucleotides align to TRBD1. Germline-derived CDR1 and CDR2 are GTSNPN and SVGIG (reference sequence). The V segment lost 5 bases and the J segment 7 bases; nucleotides outside the gene matches: 8. The CDR3 spans 13 residues.

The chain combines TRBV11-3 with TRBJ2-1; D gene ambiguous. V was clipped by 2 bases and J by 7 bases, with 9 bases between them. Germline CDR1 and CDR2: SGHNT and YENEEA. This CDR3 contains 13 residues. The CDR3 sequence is CASSLSRRNEQFF. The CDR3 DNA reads TGTGCCAGCAGCTTATCTAGGCGGAATGAGCAGTTCTTC.

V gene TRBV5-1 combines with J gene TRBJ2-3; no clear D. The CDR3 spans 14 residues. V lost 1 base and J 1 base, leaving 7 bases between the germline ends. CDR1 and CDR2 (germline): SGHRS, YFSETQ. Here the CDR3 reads CASSLSRGTDTQYF. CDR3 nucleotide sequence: TGCGCCAGCAGCTTGTCTCGGGGCACAGATACGCAGTATTTT.

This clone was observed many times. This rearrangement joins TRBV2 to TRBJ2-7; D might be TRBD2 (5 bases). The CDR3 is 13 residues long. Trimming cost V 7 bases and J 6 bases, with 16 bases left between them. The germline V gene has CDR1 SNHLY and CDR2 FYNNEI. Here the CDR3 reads CASNRGAEVEQYF. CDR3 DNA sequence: TGTGCCAGCAATCGGGGTGCCGAGGTCGAGCAGTACTTC.

This chain's CDR3 is CASTRTGALNEQFF. CDR3 DNA sequence: TGTGCCAGTACTAGGACAGGAGCTCTTAATGAGCAGTTCTTC. The V call is TRBV19, the J call TRBJ2-1, with 7 bases that match TRBD1. V dropped 7 bases and J dropped 7; count of bases not matched to a gene: 10. CDR1 and CDR2 (germline): LNHDA, SQIVND (reference sequence). CDR3 length: 14 residues.

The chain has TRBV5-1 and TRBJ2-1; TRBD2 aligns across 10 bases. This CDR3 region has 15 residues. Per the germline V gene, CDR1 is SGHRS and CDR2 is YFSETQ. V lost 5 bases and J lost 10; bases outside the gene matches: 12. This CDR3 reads CASSRWSGGAQEQFF. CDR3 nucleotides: TGCGCCAGCAGTAGGTGGAGCGGGGGGGCCCAGGAGCAGTTCTTC.

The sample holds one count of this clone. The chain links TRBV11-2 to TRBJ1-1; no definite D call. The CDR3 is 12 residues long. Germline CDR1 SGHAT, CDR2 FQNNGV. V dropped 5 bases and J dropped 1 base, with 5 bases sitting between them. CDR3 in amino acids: CASSPRNTEAFF. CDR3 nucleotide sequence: TGTGCCAGCAGCCCCAGGAACACTGAAGCTTTCTTT.

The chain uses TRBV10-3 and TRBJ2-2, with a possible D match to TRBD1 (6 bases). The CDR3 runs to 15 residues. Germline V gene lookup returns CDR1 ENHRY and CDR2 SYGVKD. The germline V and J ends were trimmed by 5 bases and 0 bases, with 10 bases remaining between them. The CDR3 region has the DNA TGTGCCATCAGTAAGGACAGCACGAACACCGGGGAGCTGTTTTTT. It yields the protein CAISKDSTNTGELFF.

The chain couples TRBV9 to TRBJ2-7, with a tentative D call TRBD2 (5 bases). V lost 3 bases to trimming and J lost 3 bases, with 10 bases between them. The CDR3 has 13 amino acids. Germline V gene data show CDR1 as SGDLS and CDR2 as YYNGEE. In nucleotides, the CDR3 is TGTGCCAGCAGCGCGGACTTAGGCTACGAGCAGTACTTC. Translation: CASSADLGYEQYF. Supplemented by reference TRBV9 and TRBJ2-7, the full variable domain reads DSGVTQTPKHLITATGQRVTLRCSPRSGDLSVYWYQQSLDQGLQFLIQYYNGEERAKGNILERFSAQQFPDLHSELNLSSLELGDSALYFCASSADLGYEQYFGPGTRLTVT.

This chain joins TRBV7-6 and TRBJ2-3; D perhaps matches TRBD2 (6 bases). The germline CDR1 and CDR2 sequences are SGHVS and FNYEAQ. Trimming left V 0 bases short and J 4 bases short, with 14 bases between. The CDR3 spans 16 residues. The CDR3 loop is CASSLAGTGVADTQYF. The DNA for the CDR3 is TGTGCCAGCAGCTTAGCCGGGACGGGGGTAGCAGATACGCAGTATTTT.

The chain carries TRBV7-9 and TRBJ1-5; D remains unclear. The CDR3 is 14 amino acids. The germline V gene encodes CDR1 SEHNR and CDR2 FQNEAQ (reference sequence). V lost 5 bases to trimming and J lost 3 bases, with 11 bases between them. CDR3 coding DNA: TGTGCCAGCAGCCCGGACTCACACAATCAGCCCCAGCATTTT. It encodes CASSPDSHNQPQHF. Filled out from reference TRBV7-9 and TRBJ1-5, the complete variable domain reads DTGVSQNPRHKITKRGQNVTFRCDPISEHNRLYWYRQTLGQGPEFLTYFQNEAQLEKSRLLSDRFSAERPKGSFSTLEIQRTEQGDSAMYLCASSPDSHNQPQHFGDGTRLSIL.

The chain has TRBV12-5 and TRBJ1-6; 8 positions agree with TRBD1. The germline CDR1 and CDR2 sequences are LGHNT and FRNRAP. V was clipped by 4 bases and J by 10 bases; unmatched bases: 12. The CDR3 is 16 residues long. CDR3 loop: CASGWGQAYVQSPLHF. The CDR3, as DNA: TGTGCTAGTGGTTGGGGACAGGCGTATGTGCAATCACCCCTCCACTTT.

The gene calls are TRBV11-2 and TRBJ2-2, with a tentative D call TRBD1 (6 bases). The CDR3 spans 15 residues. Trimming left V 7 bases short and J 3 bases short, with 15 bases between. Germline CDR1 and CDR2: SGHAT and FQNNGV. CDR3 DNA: TGTGCCAGCACCGACTACAGGGTGGACACCGGGGAGCTGTTTTTT. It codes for CASTDYRVDTGELFF.

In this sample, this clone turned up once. CDR3 sequence (DNA): TGTGCCAGCAGTCAGTCCGGGACAGGGATTATCGGTGGCTACACCTTC. Translated: CASSQSGTGIIGGYTF. This chain joins TRBV28 and TRBJ1-2; TRBD1 aligns across 9 bases. The V gene end was trimmed by 5 bases and the J gene end by 7 bases; junction bases not matched to a gene: 14. Germline V lookup: CDR1 MDHEN, CDR2 SYDVKM. There are 16 residues in the CDR3.

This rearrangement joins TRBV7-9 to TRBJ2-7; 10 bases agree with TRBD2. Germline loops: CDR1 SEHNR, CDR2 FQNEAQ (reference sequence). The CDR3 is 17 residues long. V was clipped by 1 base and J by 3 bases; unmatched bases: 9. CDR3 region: CASSLDRPSGGLYEQYF. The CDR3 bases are TGTGCCAGCAGCTTAGATAGGCCTAGCGGGGGCCTCTACGAGCAGTACTTC.

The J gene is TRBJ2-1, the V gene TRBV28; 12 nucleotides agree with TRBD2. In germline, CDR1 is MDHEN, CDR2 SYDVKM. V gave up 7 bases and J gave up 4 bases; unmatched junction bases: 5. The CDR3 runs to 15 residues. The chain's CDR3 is CASKLLAGGYNEQFF. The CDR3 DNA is TGTGCCAGCAAACTACTAGCGGGGGGATACAATGAGCAGTTCTTC.

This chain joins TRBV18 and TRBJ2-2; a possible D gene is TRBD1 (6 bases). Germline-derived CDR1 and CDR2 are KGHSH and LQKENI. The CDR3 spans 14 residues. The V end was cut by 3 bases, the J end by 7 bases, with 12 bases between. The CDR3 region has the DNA TGTGCCAGCTCACCGGACAGTGGGAACGGGGAGCTGTTTTTT. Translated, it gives CASSPDSGNGELFF.

The CDR3 DNA reads as TGTGCCAGCAGCCAAGCCGGCGGCGAGGATGAAAAACTGTTTTTT. Residues: CASSQAGGEDEKLFF. V is TRBV3-1 (or the pseudogene TRBV3-2) and J is TRBJ1-4; D uncertain. The V and J ends lost 1 base and 6 bases respectively, with 12 bases between them. Germline assignment: CDR1 LGHDT and CDR2 YNNKEL (reference sequence). There are 15 residues in the CDR3.

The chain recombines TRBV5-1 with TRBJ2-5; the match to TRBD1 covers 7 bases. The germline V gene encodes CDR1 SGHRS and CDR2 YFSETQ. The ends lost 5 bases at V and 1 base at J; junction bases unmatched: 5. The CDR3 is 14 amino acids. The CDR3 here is CASRSQGTQETQYF. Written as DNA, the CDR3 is TGCGCCAGCAGGTCACAGGGGACCCAAGAGACCCAGTACTTC. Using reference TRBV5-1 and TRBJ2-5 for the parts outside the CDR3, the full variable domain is KAGVTQTPRYLIKTRGQQVTLSCSPISGHRSVSWYQQTPGQGLQFLFEYFSETQRNKGNFPGRFSGRQFSNSRSEMNVSTLELGDSALYLCASRSQGTQETQYFGPGTRLLVL.

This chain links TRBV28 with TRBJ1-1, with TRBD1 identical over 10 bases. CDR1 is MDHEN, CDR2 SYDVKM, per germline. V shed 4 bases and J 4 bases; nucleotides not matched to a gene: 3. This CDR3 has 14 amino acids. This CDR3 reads CASSWTGGSTEAFF. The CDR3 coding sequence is TGTGCCAGCAGTTGGACAGGGGGAAGCACTGAAGCTTTCTTT. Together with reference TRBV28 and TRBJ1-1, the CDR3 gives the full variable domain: DVKVTQSSRYLVKRTGEKVFLECVQDMDHENMFWYRQDPGLGLRLIYFSYDVKMKEKGDIPEGYSVSREKKERFSLILESASTNQTSMYLCASSWTGGSTEAFFGQGTRLTVV.

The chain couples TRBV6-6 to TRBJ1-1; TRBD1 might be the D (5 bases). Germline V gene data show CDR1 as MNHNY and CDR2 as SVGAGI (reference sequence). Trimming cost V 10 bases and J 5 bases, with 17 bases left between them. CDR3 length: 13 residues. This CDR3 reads CATLAGGGTEAFF. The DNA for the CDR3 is TGTGCCACCCTGGCCGGGGGAGGGACTGAAGCTTTCTTT.

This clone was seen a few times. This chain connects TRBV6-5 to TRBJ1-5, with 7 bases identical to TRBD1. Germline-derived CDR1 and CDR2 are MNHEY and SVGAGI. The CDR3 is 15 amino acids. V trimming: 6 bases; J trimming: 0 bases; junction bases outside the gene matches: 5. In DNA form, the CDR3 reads TGTGCCAGCAGCCTCCAGGGGGTTAGCAATCAGCCCCAGCATTTT. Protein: CASSLQGVSNQPQHF.

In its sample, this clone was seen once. The CDR3 sequence: CASSLGGGSYGYTF. CDR3 nucleotide sequence: TGTGCCAGCAGCTTGGGCGGGGGTTCCTATGGCTACACCTTC. The gene calls are TRBV5-8 and TRBJ1-2, with D tentatively TRBD1 (5 bases). From germline, CDR1 is SGHTS and CDR2 YDEGEE. Trimming left V 0 bases short and J 4 bases short, with 10 bases between. This CDR3 region has 14 residues.

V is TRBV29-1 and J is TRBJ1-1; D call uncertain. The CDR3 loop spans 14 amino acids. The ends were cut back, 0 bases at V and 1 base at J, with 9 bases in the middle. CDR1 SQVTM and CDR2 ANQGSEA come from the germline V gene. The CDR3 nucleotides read TGCAGCGTTGAAGAACGGCGGGGGAACACTGAAGCTTTCTTT. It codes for CSVEERRGNTEAFF.

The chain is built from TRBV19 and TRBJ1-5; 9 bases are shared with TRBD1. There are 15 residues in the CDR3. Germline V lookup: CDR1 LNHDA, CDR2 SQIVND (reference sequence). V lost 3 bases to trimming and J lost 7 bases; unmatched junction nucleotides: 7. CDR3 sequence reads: CASSMGQGGRQPQHF. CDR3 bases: TGTGCCAGTAGTATGGGACAGGGAGGGCGACAGCCCCAGCATTTT. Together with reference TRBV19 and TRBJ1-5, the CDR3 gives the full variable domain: DGGITQSPKYLFRKEGQNVTLSCEQNLNHDAMYWYRQDPGQGLRLIYYSQIVNDFQKGDIAEGYSVSREKKESFPLTVTSAQKNPTAFYLCASSMGQGGRQPQHFGDGTRLSIL.

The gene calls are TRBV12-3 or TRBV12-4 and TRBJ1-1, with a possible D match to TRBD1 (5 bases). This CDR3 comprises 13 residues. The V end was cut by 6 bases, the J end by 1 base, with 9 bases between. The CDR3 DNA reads TGTGCCAGCAGCTTTGACAGGAACACTGAAGCTTTCTTT. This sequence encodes CASSFDRNTEAFF.